This TCR beta chain comes out of a study of T cells in Graves' hyperthyroidism and ophthalmopathy. The CDR3 length is 15 residues. The germline V gene encodes CDR1 GTSNPN and CDR2 SVGIG (reference sequence). V lost 4 bases to trimming and J lost 1 base, with 15 bases between them. The investigators amplified TCR beta CDR3 regions from RNA transcripts. When the TCR CDR3 underwent first-round RT-PCR, the HTBI primer set was used. TCRdb re-called the multiplex PCR reads with MiXCR, one entry per CDR3 protein. The data show roughly 600,000 distinct CDR3 sequences, with approximately 14% seen just once and about an eighth held by the top ten. This clonotype was seen a few times. The antigen remains unidentified. Exclusion of patients followed from uncontrolled infection, other autoimmune disease, pregnancy or lactation. Clinical symptoms, serum thyroxine and TRAb, thyroid ultrasound and orbital computed tomography were used for the diagnoses.

Study outcomes and limitations: In the analysis, a 13 V-J model separated ophthalmopathy from stable hyperthyroidism.

The source of this sequence is a woman between 50 and 59 years old with Graves' ophthalmopathy. This chain joins TRBV30 and TRBJ2-3; tentative D call: TRBD1 (5 bases). The sequencing sample was made of blood. In DNA form, the CDR3 reads TGTGCCTGGACCGAAGGGGCAGTGGGCACAGATACGCAGTATTTT. Translated: CAWTEGAVGTDTQYF.